Sequencing of this TCR beta chain was carried out in a study of cytomegalovirus exposure and HLA in healthy donors. Germline V gives CDR1 MNHEY, CDR2 SMNVEV (reference sequence). Germline trimming cut 6 bases from V and 0 bases from J; bases unmatched to any gene: 10. The CDR3 consists of 18 residues. PCR was performed using 60 Vbeta and 13 Jbeta primers. Profiled with immunoSEQ multiplex PCR; TCRdb holds only in-frame clones, not every one. In the table there are about 190,000 clones, 75% to 85% of which are singletons. The J gene is TRBJ2-3, the V gene TRBV27; 12 bases match TRBD1. Sequencing used PBMCs. The origin of this receptor is a woman in her twenties or thirties in good health and CMV-seronegative. CDR3 loop: CASRQRDRGLLSTDTQYF. Here the CDR3 DNA reads TGTGCCAGCAGACAACGGGACAGGGGGCTTCTAAGCACAGATACGCAGTATTTT.